The source of this T cell receptor (beta chain) is a study of blood T cell repertoires in COVID-19. For the study at large: Material from acute and convalescent COVID-19 was sourced from the United States, Italy and Spain. Sample material is recorded as cDNA or gDNA derived from T cells, B-cell-depleted T cells, or PBMCs.

Germline CDR1 is KGHSY and CDR2 is FQNENV. The V and J ends lost 0 bases and 7 bases respectively, with 10 bases between them. The CDR3 covers 15 residues. How the authors handled the data: Using reference gene primer amplification, nucleated cell counts were estimated. The method was immunoSEQ multiplex PCR; TCRdb's version includes in-frame clones alone and lacks a portion of them. That table gives V, J and clone size, and the DNA gave D and trimming. The repertoire holds some 48,000 clones, 84% seen once, with approximately 7.6% in the top ten. The chain has TRBV16 and TRBJ1-6; unclear D gene. This receptor was obtained from a human donor in a cohort sampled during active COVID-19. The sample taken for sequencing was peripheral blood. The CDR3 here is CASSQSAGKNSPLHF. The CDR3 DNA is TGTGCCAGCAGCCAATCAGCCGGGAAGAATTCACCCCTCCACTTT.